Listed below are T cell receptor beta chains from one sample, sequenced in a study of blood T cell repertoires in COVID-19. Profiled with immunoSEQ multiplex PCR; TCRdb holds only in-frame clones, not every one. The table has 230,000 or so clones, about 85% seen once. Sequenced material: PBMCs or T cells enriched from blood (not recorded which). Source of these receptors: a woman in her fifties or sixties who had been exposed to COVID-19. The CDR3 runs from the conserved cysteine through the conserved F or W. Each record gives: clone size, D gene, V gene, J gene, CDR3 protein, CDR3 DNA. D genes are given only for firm matches. Clone size is not always given. Where it is, it says once, few, many or a class for expanded clones.

>-|-|TRBV7-9|TRBJ2-6
CASSDSSGANVLTF
TGTGCCAGCTCTGACAGCTCTGGGGCCAACGTCCTGACTTTC
>-|-|TRBV5-6|TRBJ1-5
CASSLGGLHQPQHF
TGTGCCAGCAGCTTGGGTGGGCTCCATCAGCCCCAGCATTTT
>-|TRBD1|TRBV5-6|TRBJ2-7
CASSLGTGGYEQYF
TGTGCCAGCAGCCTCGGGACAGGGGGCTACGAGCAGTACTTC
>-|-|TRBV7-2|TRBJ2-6
CASSFGSGGRTGANVLTF
-
>-|-|TRBV10-2|TRBJ1-2
CASSADTIPNYGYTF
TGCGCCAGCAGTGCCGACACAATTCCTAACTATGGCTACACCTTC
>-|-|TRBV12-5|TRBJ1-1
CASGLEVNTEAFF
TGTGCTAGTGGTTTAGAGGTGAACACTGAAGCTTTCTTT
>-|-|TRBV2|TRBJ2-7
CASHPGEGSYEQYF
TGTGCCAGTCATCCAGGGGAGGGCTCCTACGAGCAGTACTTC
>-|TRBD1|TRBV14|TRBJ1-5
CASSPIGTGGCQPQHF
TGTGCCAGCAGCCCCATAGGGACAGGGGGTTGTCAGCCCCAGCATTTT
>-|-|TRBV24-1|TRBJ2-5
CATSDQDAGEETQYF
TGTGCCACCAGTGATCAGGACGCCGGGGAGGAGACCCAGTACTTC
>-|TRBD1|TRBV2|TRBJ2-3
CASSVRRDRGFTDTQYF
TGTGCCAGCAGTGTCCGCCGAGACAGGGGGTTCACAGATACGCAGTATTTT
>-|TRBD1|TRBV19|TRBJ1-5
CASSMDRDQPQHF
TGTGCCAGTAGTATGGACAGGGACCAGCCCCAGCATTTT
>-|-|TRBV7-2|TRBJ2-2
CASSTRDSGELFF
TGTGCCAGCAGCACCCGGGACTCCGGGGAGCTGTTTTTT
>-|-|TRBV11-2|TRBJ1-3
CASSLRNPAGGSGNTIYF
TGTGCCAGCAGCTTAAGGAACCCGGCGGGGGGCTCTGGAAACACCATATATTTT
>-|-|TRBV5-1|TRBJ2-7
CASRTAPDSYEQYF
TGCGCCAGCAGAACAGCACCGGACTCCTACGAGCAGTACTTC
>-|TRBD1|TRBV10-3|TRBJ1-1
CAINRDRVSEAFF
TGTGCCATTAACCGGGACAGGGTTTCTGAAGCTTTCTTT
>-|-|TRBV10-2|TRBJ1-5
CASRDSRGQPQHF
TGCGCCAGCAGGGACAGCCGCGGTCAGCCCCAGCATTTT
>-|TRBD1|TRBV4-1|TRBJ2-3
CASSHGQGADTQYF
TGCGCCAGCAGCCACGGACAGGGCGCAGATACGCAGTATTTT
>-|TRBD1|TRBV5-6|TRBJ1-3
CASSPYTGTGGNTIYF
TGTGCCAGCAGCCCATATACCGGGACAGGGGGAAACACCATATATTTT
>once|-|TRBV6-5|TRBJ1-1
CASRNTGEAFF
TGTGCCAGCAGGAACACAGGGGAAGCTTTCTTT
>-|-|TRBV24-1|TRBJ2-1
CATSDWQSYNEQFF
TGTGCCACCAGTGATTGGCAGTCTTACAATGAGCAGTTCTTC
>-|TRBD1|TRBV30|TRBJ2-3
CAWVTGTGDTDTQYF
TGTGCCTGGGTAACCGGGACAGGAGACACAGATACGCAGTATTTT
>-|TRBD2|TRBV28|TRBJ2-7
CASIAGGSYEQYF
TGTGCCAGCATTGCGGGGGGCTCCTACGAGCAGTACTTC
>once|-|TRBV4-1|TRBJ1-2
CASSQAGNYYGYTF
TGCGCCAGCAGCCAAGCAGGGAATTACTATGGCTACACCTTC
>few|-|TRBV2|TRBJ1-3
CASSSSGGNTIYF
TGTGCCAGCAGCTCCTCGGGAGGAAACACCATATATTTT
>once|-|TRBV7-2|TRBJ2-2
CASGWTVSTGELFF
TGTGCCAGCGGATGGACAGTTTCCACCGGGGAGCTGTTTTTT
>-|TRBD1|TRBV11-1|TRBJ2-1
CASSAAEGQDLNEQFF
TGTGCCAGCAGCGCCGCGGAGGGACAGGACTTGAATGAGCAGTTCTTC
>-|TRBD1|TRBV6-6|TRBJ1-1
CASRSAGGWGNTEAFF
TGTGCCAGCAGATCAGCAGGGGGATGGGGGAACACTGAAGCTTTCTTT
>-|-|TRBV2|TRBJ1-2
CARSSGGYTF
TGTGCCAGATCGTCCGGGGGCTACACCTTC
>-|-|TRBV18|TRBJ1-2
CASSPREGYTF
TGTGCCAGCTCACCACGTGAGGGCTACACCTTC
>once|TRBD2|TRBV27|TRBJ2-1
CASSSGGGQFF
TGTGCCAGCAGTTCCGGGGGGGGGCAGTTCTTC
>-|TRBD1|TRBV13|TRBJ1-4
CASSATGLGLTEKLFF
TGTGCCAGCAGCGCGACAGGGTTAGGTCTGACGGAAAAACTGTTTTTT
>-|-|TRBV2|TRBJ1-1
CASSVGGTEAFF
TGTGCCAGCAGTGTTGGGGGGACGGAAGCTTTCTTT
>-|TRBD2|TRBV28|TRBJ2-3
CASSFGGVSTDTQYF
TGTGCCAGCAGTTTCGGGGGGGTTAGCACAGATACGCAGTATTTT
>-|-|TRBV5-5|TRBJ1-3
CASSSQGPGGNTIYF
TGTGCCAGCAGCTCACAGGGACCGGGCGGAAACACCATATATTTT
>few|-|TRBV7-8|TRBJ1-2
CASSLALDSTNYGYTF
TGTGCCAGCAGCTTAGCCCTCGACAGCACTAACTATGGCTACACCTTC
>-|-|TRBV27|TRBJ1-6
CASSRWTARESPLHF
TGTGCCAGCAGCCGCTGGACGGCAAGGGAGTCACCCCTCCACTTT
>-|-|TRBV19|TRBJ1-2
CASSLTGMGGYTF
TGTGCCAGTAGCCTCACAGGGATGGGCGGCTACACCTTC
>-|-|TRBV2|TRBJ1-1
CASSRGLNTEAFF
TGTGCCAGCAGTCGGGGTTTGAACACTGAAGCTTTCTTT
>-|-|TRBV7-2|TRBJ1-6
CASSLTVNNSPLHF
TGTGCCAGCAGCTTAACAGTCAATAATTCACCCCTCCACTTT
>-|-|TRBV10-3|TRBJ2-1
CAISETDRGGGGEQFF
TGTGCCATCAGTGAGACTGACAGGGGAGGGGGAGGGGAGCAGTTCTTC